A selection of T cell receptor beta chains follows, all from one sample in a study of CD8 T cells in Susac syndrome. TCRdb re-derived calls from the immunoSEQ multiplex PCR reads in MiXCR, one entry per CDR3 protein. The profile shows some 90,000 distinct CDR3 sequences, over 80% of them singletons. Material: CD8+ T cells from PBMCs. The receptors were sampled from a human donor in good health. Both conserved end residues are part of each CDR3. Fields, in order: V gene, J gene, CDR3 protein.

>TRBV7-9|TRBJ2-1
CASSSTGGSSYNEQFF
>TRBV5-1|TRBJ2-6
CASSLFRPRSGANVLTF
>TRBV7-6|TRBJ2-5
CASSRHRGFQETQYF
>TRBV10-3|TRBJ2-1
CAISEWTGANEQFF
>TRBV20-1|TRBJ2-7
CSAPDGSSYEQYF
>TRBV4-1|TRBJ2-1
CASSHTSGGVNEQFF
>TRBV4-1|TRBJ1-1
CASSPVGQGMNTEAFF
>TRBV9|TRBJ1-1
CASSVGGGTTEAFF
>TRBV18|TRBJ1-4
CASSRRDGLNEKLFF
>TRBV7-3|TRBJ2-1
CASSFGNNEQFF
>TRBV20-1|TRBJ2-3
CSAQPRTGGTDTQYF
>TRBV4-1|TRBJ2-7
CASSPGHVYEQYF
>TRBV6-1|TRBJ2-3
CASRPDWDIRSTDTQYF
>TRBV5-8|TRBJ2-2
CAARRSTGELFF
>TRBV27|TRBJ1-5
CASSLRGYGNQPQHF
>TRBV11-2|TRBJ1-1
CASEPGTGLGTEAFF